The 13 T cell receptor beta chains reported below all come from one sample, sequenced in a study of blood T cell repertoires in COVID-19. The method was immunoSEQ multiplex PCR; TCRdb's version includes in-frame clones alone and lacks a portion of them. Among about 39,000 clones listed, 65% to 85% were seen once. The sequencing sample was made of peripheral blood. The receptors derive from a man between 60 and 75 years old in a cohort sampled during active COVID-19.

This rearrangement joins TRBV4-3 to TRBJ1-4, with D perhaps TRBD1 (6 bases). The CDR3 sequence is 15 residues long. The V and J ends lost 0 bases and 7 bases respectively, with 12 bases between them. Germline-derived CDR1 and CDR2 are LGHNA and YSLEER. CDR3 region: CASSQDLTGSEKLFF. In DNA form, the CDR3 reads TGCGCCAGCAGCCAAGATCTTACAGGGTCTGAAAAACTGTTTTTT.

The CDR3 reads CASTPGLARLETQYF. CDR3 coding DNA: TGTGCCAGTACCCCGGGACTAGCGAGACTCGAGACCCAGTACTTC. V is TRBV19 and J is TRBJ2-5, with 10 nucleotides matching TRBD2. V trimming: 7 bases; J trimming: 5 bases; junction bases outside the gene matches: 10. Germline loops: CDR1 LNHDA, CDR2 SQIVND (reference sequence). The CDR3 is 15 amino acids. The whole variable domain, filled in from reference TRBV19 and TRBJ2-5, reads DGGITQSPKYLFRKEGQNVTLSCEQNLNHDAMYWYRQDPGQGLRLIYYSQIVNDFQKGDIAEGYSVSREKKESFPLTVTSAQKNPTAFYLCASTPGLARLETQYFGPGTRLLVL.

The chain combines TRBV5-4 with TRBJ1-1, with unresolved D. V dropped 4 bases and J dropped 1 base, with 8 bases sitting between them. This CDR3 has 13 residues. From germline, CDR1 is SGHNT and CDR2 YYREEE (reference sequence). In DNA form, the CDR3 reads TGTGCCAGCAGCCTGCAGTGGAACACTGAAGCTTTCTTT. It specifies CASSLQWNTEAFF.

The chain uses TRBV7-2 and TRBJ1-1, with no clear D. Between the trimmed V and J ends, which lost 5 bases and 8 bases, there was a span of 15 bases. The CDR3 totals 13 residues. Germline CDR1 SGHTA, CDR2 FQGNSA. CDR3 region: CASSRSFSEEAFF. The DNA for the CDR3 is TGTGCCAGCAGCCGTTCCTTTTCGGAGGAAGCTTTCTTT.

The chain recombines TRBV5-1 with TRBJ1-2; 10 nucleotides match TRBD1. Germline V lookup: CDR1 SGHRS, CDR2 YFSETQ. There are 15 residues in the CDR3. V was clipped by 3 bases and J by 4 bases; unmatched bases: 6. In DNA form, the CDR3 reads TGCGCCAGCAGCTCCACCCGGACAGGGGGCTATGGCTACACCTTC. It specifies CASSSTRTGGYGYTF.

The CDR3, as DNA: TGTGCCAGCAGTTTAAACACCGACAATGAGCAGTTCTTC. This codes for CASSLNTDNEQFF. The chain carries TRBV12-3 or TRBV12-4 and TRBJ2-1, with no clear D. The V and J ends lost 2 bases and 5 bases respectively, with 7 bases between them. The CDR3 contains 13 residues.

The chain recombines TRBV6-1 with TRBJ2-1, with 7 bases lining up with TRBD1. V was pared by 2 bases and J by 7 bases, with 11 bases of the junction left unmatched. The germline gives CDR1 MNHNS, CDR2 SASEGT. This CDR3 comprises 16 residues. The CDR3 region is CASSERYETGKNEQFF. As DNA, the CDR3 is TGTGCCAGCAGTGAAAGATATGAGACAGGGAAAAATGAGCAGTTCTTC.

This clone was seen a few times. The chain carries TRBV19 and TRBJ2-7, with TRBD1 as a possible D gene (6 bases). Trimming removed 4 bases from V and 2 bases from J, with 9 bases in between. The CDR3 length is 13 residues. The germline V gene encodes CDR1 LNHDA and CDR2 SQIVND (reference sequence). CDR3 nucleotide sequence: TGTGCCAGTAGTAACAGGGTGACCTACGAGCAGTACTTC. It encodes CASSNRVTYEQYF.

V usage is TRBV28 and J usage is TRBJ1-2; 8 bases fit TRBD1. The CDR3 runs 17 residues. CDR1 and CDR2 from the germline V gene are MDHEN and SYDVKM. J lost 4 bases, V lost 5 bases, and 15 bases had no gene match. The CDR3 protein is CASSGAQGEPTLYGYTF. The DNA of the CDR3 is TGTGCCAGCAGTGGGGCACAGGGGGAACCAACCCTCTATGGCTACACCTTC.

This clone was detected a few times. V is TRBV5-6 and J is TRBJ2-1; 7 bases are a match to TRBD2. Germline values: CDR1 SGHDT, CDR2 YYEEEE. The length of the CDR3 is 12 residues. The ends lost 6 bases at V and 6 bases at J; junction bases unmatched: 3. Here the CDR3 reads CASITSANEQFF. The DNA of the CDR3 is TGTGCCAGCATTACTAGCGCCAATGAGCAGTTCTTC.

The chain is built from TRBV6-2 or TRBV6-3 and TRBJ2-1, with 7 bases aligning to TRBD1. The CDR3 loop spans 15 amino acids. The trim removed 5 bases at V and 4 bases at J, leaving 8 bases unmatched. The germline CDR1 and CDR2 sequences are MNHEY and SVGEGT. The CDR3 here is CASSRSGQSYNEQFF. The CDR3 DNA follows: TGTGCCAGCAGTAGATCGGGACAGAGTTACAATGAGCAGTTCTTC.

DNA of the CDR3: TGTGCCAGCAGCTTTGACACGTACGAGCAGTACTTC. Translating it yields CASSFDTYEQYF. The chain uses TRBV11-2 and TRBJ2-7; D gene unclear. V was clipped by 3 bases and J by 4 bases, with 7 bases between them. From germline, CDR1 is SGHAT and CDR2 FQNNGV. This CDR3 is built from 12 residues.

CDR3 in amino acids: CSIRGITGMNTEAFF. CDR3 DNA sequence: TGCAGCATCAGGGGGATTACAGGAATGAACACTGAAGCTTTCTTT. V usage is TRBV29-1 and J usage is TRBJ1-1; 7 nucleotides align to TRBD1. V gave up 8 bases and J gave up 0 bases; unmatched junction bases: 12. CDR3 length: 15 residues. Germline V gives CDR1 SQVTM, CDR2 ANQGSEA.